This passage covers 14 T cell receptor beta chains from one sample sequenced in a study of beta chain features in type 1 diabetes. Study-wide results and limits: Shortening of TCRB CDR3s, moderate but significant, appeared in all four CD4+ subsets of Type 1 diabetes patients.

Their antigen targets remain unknown. Expressed TCRB transcripts were sequenced, since all the RNA that had been isolated was reverse transcribed. Libraries were prepared by immunoSEQ multiplex PCR; TCRdb keeps only in-frame clonotypes and omits some of them. The sample includes hundreds of thousands of clones, 11% to 15% of them seen just once. Source material: naive CD4+ T cells from blood. The source is a man between 18 and 35 years old with type 1 diabetes.

The chain has TRBV2 and TRBJ2-5, with D tentatively TRBD2 (6 bases). Per germline, CDR1 SNHLY and CDR2 FYNNEI. The CDR3 covers 12 residues. V gave up 7 bases and J gave up 4 bases, with 10 bases separating them. The CDR3 nucleotides are TGTGCCAGCACGGGTAGCGGAGAGACCCAGTACTTC. This translates into CASTGSGETQYF.

This clone was seen more than once but under ten times. The genes are TRBV7-9 and TRBJ1-1; D ambiguous. Germline CDR1 SEHNR, CDR2 FQNEAQ (reference sequence). The CDR3 length is 13 residues. V was shortened by 5 bases and J by 6 bases, with 13 bases between the two germline ends. In nucleotides, the CDR3 is TGTGCCAGCAGCCCCGCGACTGTAGCTGAAGCTTTCTTT. This encodes CASSPATVAEAFF.

This clone was detected only a few times. The gene calls are TRBV5-1 and TRBJ2-2, with 7 bases lining up with TRBD2. Germline loops: CDR1 SGHRS, CDR2 YFSETQ. The J segment lost 2 bases and the V segment lost 7 bases, leaving 5 bases of the junction unmatched. The CDR3 sequence is 14 residues long. CDR3 sequence reads: CASSREINTGELFF. CDR3 sequence (DNA): TGCGCCAGCTCGCGGGAGATAAACACCGGGGAGCTGTTTTTT.

The chain combines TRBV6-1 with TRBJ1-2, with D perhaps TRBD1 (6 bases). Germline lookup yields CDR1 MNHNS and CDR2 SASEGT. Trimming removed 0 bases from V and 7 bases from J, with 9 bases in between. This CDR3 has 13 amino acids. The CDR3 nucleotides are TGTGCCAGCAGTGAAGCTCGGGGGCTTGGCTACACCTTC. Translation gives CASSEARGLGYTF.

The V and J genes are TRBV14 and TRBJ1-2; the match to TRBD1 covers 7 bases. The V and J ends lost 3 bases and 7 bases, in that order; junction bases with no gene match: 11. There are 15 residues in the CDR3. Germline CDR1 SGHDN, CDR2 FVKESK. CDR3 DNA sequence: TGTGCCAGCAGCCAGACTCATACAGGGGCTGGTGGCTACACCTTC. Translating it yields CASSQTHTGAGGYTF.

This clone occurred a few times. Other DNA sequences in this sample translate to the same CDR3. The chain recombines TRBV29-1 with TRBJ2-5; 7 nucleotides match TRBD1. V gave up 4 bases and J gave up 2 bases; unmatched junction bases: 1. Germline V CDR1 and CDR2: SQVTM, ANQGSEA. The CDR3 runs to 12 residues. The CDR3: CSVGQGQETQYF. The CDR3 DNA is TGCAGCGTTGGACAGGGACAAGAGACCCAGTACTTC.

This chain's CDR3 is CASSVVLAASTDTQYF. CDR3 sequence (DNA): TGTGCCAGCAGCGTAGTTCTAGCGGCCAGCACAGATACGCAGTATTTT. J is TRBJ2-3 and V is TRBV9; 7 nucleotides match TRBD2. Per germline, CDR1 SGDLS and CDR2 YYNGEE. V was clipped by 0 bases and J by 0 bases; unmatched bases: 4. The CDR3 spans 16 residues.

The table lists this clone with a few counts. V usage is TRBV19 and J usage is TRBJ2-2; 12 nucleotides agree with TRBD2. Germline CDR1 LNHDA, CDR2 SQIVND (reference sequence). With 6 bases clipped from V and 4 bases from J, the junction kept 3 bases outside the gene matches. The CDR3 totals 15 residues. CDR3 residues: CASRASGRATGELFF. The CDR3, as DNA: TGTGCCAGTAGAGCTAGCGGGAGGGCCACCGGGGAGCTGTTTTTT.

This chain joins TRBV30 and TRBJ2-7; 8 nucleotides align to TRBD1. This CDR3 region has 13 residues. The trim removed 4 bases at V and 4 bases at J, leaving 6 bases unmatched. CDR1 GTSNPN and CDR2 SVGIG come from the germline V gene (reference sequence). In nucleotides, the CDR3 is TGTGCCTGGAACCGACAGGGGAGGTACGAGCAGTACTTC. Protein sequence: CAWNRQGRYEQYF.

The chain links TRBV7-6 to TRBJ2-7; no firm D call. Per germline, CDR1 SGHVS and CDR2 FNYEAQ. V shed 1 base and J shed 6 bases, with 4 bases lying between them. The CDR3 has 11 residues. The CDR3 DNA sequence: TGTGCCAGCAGCTTAGAACTCGAGCAGTACTTC. It translates to CASSLELEQYF.

This clone was found a few times. The rearrangement uses TRBV7-9 and TRBJ1-1, with 7 bases matching TRBD1. The CDR3 has 16 residues. V was pared by 3 bases and J by 1 base, with 8 bases of the junction left unmatched. CDR1 and CDR2 (germline): SEHNR, FQNEAQ (reference sequence). The CDR3 coding sequence is TGTGCCAGCAGCTTGGCGCAGGGGGGCACGAACACTGAAGCTTTCTTT. Translating it yields CASSLAQGGTNTEAFF.

V and J are TRBV4-1 and TRBJ2-1; tentative D call: TRBD2 (5 bases). V was cut by 3 bases and J by 3 bases, with 12 bases left in between. Germline loops: CDR1 MGHRA, CDR2 YSYEKL. The CDR3 consists of 15 residues. CDR3 sequence reads: CASSQSERSYNEQFF. The CDR3 coding sequence is TGCGCCAGCAGCCAGTCGGAGCGGAGCTACAATGAGCAGTTCTTC.

This chain uses TRBV5-1 with TRBJ1-1; maybe TRBD1 (5 bases). This CDR3 has 14 residues. With 4 bases removed from V and 1 base from J, the gap between germline ends came to 11 bases. The germline V gene has CDR1 SGHRS and CDR2 YFSETQ. CDR3 sequence (DNA): TGCGCCAGCAGCATGGAGGGGTCGAACACTGAAGCTTTCTTT. It is translated as CASSMEGSNTEAFF.

This clone was seen a handful of times. V is TRBV11-2 and J is TRBJ1-1, with D unclear. Trimming left V 2 bases short and J 1 base short, with 2 bases between. The CDR3 spans 12 residues. Germline V gene lookup returns CDR1 SGHAT and CDR2 FQNNGV. The CDR3 nucleotides read TGTGCCAGCAGCTTACAGAACACTGAAGCTTTCTTT. Amino acids: CASSLQNTEAFF.